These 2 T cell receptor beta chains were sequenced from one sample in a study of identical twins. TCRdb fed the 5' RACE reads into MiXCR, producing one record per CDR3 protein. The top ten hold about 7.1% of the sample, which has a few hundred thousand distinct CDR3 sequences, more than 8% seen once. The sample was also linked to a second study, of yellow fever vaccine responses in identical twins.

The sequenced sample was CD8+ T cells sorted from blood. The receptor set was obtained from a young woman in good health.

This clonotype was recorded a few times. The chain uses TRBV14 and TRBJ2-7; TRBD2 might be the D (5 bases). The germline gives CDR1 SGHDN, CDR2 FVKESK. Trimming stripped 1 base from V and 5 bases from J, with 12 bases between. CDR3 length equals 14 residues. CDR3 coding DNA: TGTGCCAGCAGCCAAGTGCCCCACGGGGACGAGCAGTACTTC. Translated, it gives CASSQVPHGDEQYF.

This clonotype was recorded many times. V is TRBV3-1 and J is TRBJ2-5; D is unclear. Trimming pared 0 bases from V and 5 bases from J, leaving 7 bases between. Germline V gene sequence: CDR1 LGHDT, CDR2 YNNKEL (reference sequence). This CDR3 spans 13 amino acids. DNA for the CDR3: TGTGCCAGCAGCCAAGAATTGGCGGAGACCCAGTACTTC. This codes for CASSQELAETQYF.